This TCR beta chain was sequenced for a study of cytomegalovirus exposure and HLA in healthy donors. PCR amplification relied on 60 Vbeta primers (plus 13 Jbeta primers). The table came from immunoSEQ multiplex PCR; TCRdb's copy has only in-frame clones and leaves some out. The profile covers 190,000 or so clones, with around 75% appearing a single time and nearly 0.4% taken by the ten largest. Note on this clone: Its target is not known.

The study's findings and limits: Highly shared variants forming one cluster were likely a sequencing artifact.

The CDR3 is made up of 14 amino acids. CDR1 and CDR2 from the germline V gene are LGHNT and FRNRAP. V was shortened by 1 base and J by 2 bases, with 9 bases between the two germline ends. The source is a male donor in good health and CMV-seropositive. The sample taken for sequencing was PBMCs. The genes are TRBV12-5 and TRBJ2-7, with D possibly being TRBD1 (6 bases). CDR3 in amino acids: CASGLAGQPYEQYF. The CDR3 coding sequence is TGTGCTAGTGGTTTGGCCGGACAGCCCTACGAGCAGTACTTC.